These 12 T cell receptor beta chains were all obtained from the same sample, sequenced in a study of blood T cell repertoires in COVID-19. Clones were sequenced by immunoSEQ multiplex PCR, and TCRdb holds only the in-frame ones, with some missing. This table has tens of thousands of clones, more than 80% appearing once. The specimen sequenced was peripheral blood. The receptors come from a woman aged 55-69 years with acute or convalescent COVID-19.

The chain couples TRBV29-1 to TRBJ2-1; TRBD1 matches at 7 bases. Germline trimming cut 0 bases from V and 0 bases from J; bases unmatched to any gene: 8. From germline, CDR1 is SQVTM and CDR2 ANQGSEA. This CDR3 contains 17 residues. The CDR3 DNA sequence: TGCAGCGTTGAAGAATCGGGACAGCGACGCTCCTACAATGAGCAGTTCTTC. Translating gives CSVEESGQRRSYNEQFF.

CDR3 nucleotide sequence: TGTGCCAGCAGCTTGTGGGCCGCAAGGAACACTGAAGCTTTCTTT. It encodes CASSLWAARNTEAFF. The chain combines TRBV11-2 with TRBJ1-1; D is uncertain. The CDR3 covers 15 residues. Germline-derived CDR1 and CDR2 are SGHAT and FQNNGV. Trimming shortened V by 3 bases and J by 1 base, and 12 bases separated the two germline ends.

This clone was detected only a few times. The same CDR3 is also encoded by other DNA sequences in this sample. The chain employs TRBV30 and TRBJ2-5, with 7 bases identical to TRBD2. The CDR3 is made up of 13 amino acids. Germline V gene sequence: CDR1 GTSNPN, CDR2 SVGIG (reference sequence). V shed 2 bases, J shed 3 bases, and the junction held 3 bases outside the gene matches. The CDR3 sequence is CAWSPAGEETQYF. CDR3 coding DNA: TGTGCCTGGAGTCCTGCGGGGGAAGAGACCCAGTACTTC.

The chain combines TRBV9 with TRBJ1-2, with D unclear. The germline V and J ends were trimmed by 1 base and 1 base, with 11 bases remaining between them. The CDR3 is 15 amino acids. CDR1 and CDR2 (germline): SGDLS, YYNGEE. In DNA form, the CDR3 reads TGTGCCAGCAGCGTAAGAGGATCTAATAACTATGGCTACACCTTC. Amino acids: CASSVRGSNNYGYTF.

The chain carries TRBV27 and TRBJ2-7; the match to TRBD2 covers 16 bases. V was clipped by 5 bases and J by 0 bases; unmatched bases: 7. The germline V gene has CDR1 MNHEY and CDR2 SMNVEV (reference sequence). CDR3 length equals 18 residues. The CDR3 protein is CASSQTGLAGGFSYEQYF. The CDR3 coding sequence is TGTGCCAGCAGTCAAACGGGACTAGCGGGGGGGTTCTCCTACGAGCAGTACTTC.

The chain has TRBV3-1 (or the pseudogene TRBV3-2) and TRBJ2-6; a possible D gene is TRBD2 (5 bases). Trimming removed 1 base at V and 0 bases at J, with 10 bases between. Germline lookup yields CDR1 LGHDT and CDR2 YNNKEL (reference sequence). This CDR3 contains 17 residues. CDR3 sequence: CASSQGVGSSGANVLTF. Here the CDR3 DNA reads TGTGCCAGCAGCCAAGGAGTTGGGAGCTCTGGGGCCAACGTCCTGACTTTC.

This chain joins TRBV5-4 and TRBJ2-1; 9 bases are a match to TRBD2. The CDR3 loop spans 16 amino acids. V trimming: 4 bases; J trimming: 4 bases; junction bases outside the gene matches: 9. Germline CDR1 SGHNT, CDR2 YYREEE (reference sequence). The CDR3 is CASSPPAGGLYNEQFF. The CDR3 bases are TGTGCCAGCAGCCCACCGGCGGGGGGGCTATACAATGAGCAGTTCTTC.

V and J are TRBV4-3 and TRBJ2-1; TRBD2 might be the D (7 bases). V dropped 1 base and J dropped 7 bases, with 20 bases sitting between them. Looked up from germline, CDR1 is LGHNA and CDR2 is YSLEER. The CDR3 is 17 amino acids. The CDR3 loop reads CASSQALGGAQFNEQFF. DNA of the CDR3: TGCGCCAGCAGCCAAGCCCTAGGGGGGGCCCAGTTTAATGAGCAGTTCTTC.

The V and J genes are TRBV27 and TRBJ1-2, with 8 bases identical to TRBD1. The CDR3 is 14 amino acids. Trimming took 6 bases from V and 6 from J; bases not matched to a gene: 9. CDR1 MNHEY and CDR2 SMNVEV come from the germline V gene (reference sequence). The CDR3 sequence is CASRLQGAQDGYTF. CDR3 coding DNA: TGTGCCAGCAGATTGCAGGGGGCGCAGGATGGCTACACCTTC.

V usage is TRBV19 and J usage is TRBJ1-1; the match to TRBD1 covers 7 bases. Germline lookup yields CDR1 LNHDA and CDR2 SQIVND (reference sequence). V shed 5 bases, J shed 5 bases, and the junction held 8 bases outside the gene matches. This CDR3 comprises 14 residues. As DNA, the CDR3 is TGTGCCAGTAGTCCCTTGACAGGGCGGACTGAAGCTTTCTTT. Residues: CASSPLTGRTEAFF.

The V and J genes are TRBV2 and TRBJ2-1; 8 bases align to TRBD1. Germline V gene sequence: CDR1 SNHLY, CDR2 FYNNEI. The CDR3 sequence is 14 residues long. Unmatched junction bases numbered 7, after V lost 10 bases and J lost 2 bases. CDR3 in DNA: TGTGCCACCCAGGGGGCCGACACCTACAATGAGCAGTTCTTC. Protein product: CATQGADTYNEQFF.

The rearrangement joins TRBV19 to TRBJ2-6; unclear D gene. The CDR3 loop spans 15 amino acids. V shed 5 bases and J shed 1 base, with 9 bases lying between them. Germline V gives CDR1 LNHDA, CDR2 SQIVND (reference sequence). The CDR3 DNA reads TGTGCCAGTAGTCCTTCACATTCTGGGGCCAACGTCCTGACTTTC. Translation gives CASSPSHSGANVLTF.